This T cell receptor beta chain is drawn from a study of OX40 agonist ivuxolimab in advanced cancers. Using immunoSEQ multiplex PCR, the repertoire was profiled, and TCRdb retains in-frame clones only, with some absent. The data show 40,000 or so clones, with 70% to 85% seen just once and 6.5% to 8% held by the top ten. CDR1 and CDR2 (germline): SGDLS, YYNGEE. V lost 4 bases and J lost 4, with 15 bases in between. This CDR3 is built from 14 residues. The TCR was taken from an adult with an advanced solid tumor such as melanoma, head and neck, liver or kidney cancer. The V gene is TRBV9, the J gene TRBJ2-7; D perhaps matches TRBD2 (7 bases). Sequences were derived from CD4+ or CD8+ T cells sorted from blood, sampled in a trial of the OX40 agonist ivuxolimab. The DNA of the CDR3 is TGTGCCAGCAGCCCCCCGGGGGGCGCTTACGAGCAGTACTTC. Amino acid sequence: CASSPPGGAYEQYF. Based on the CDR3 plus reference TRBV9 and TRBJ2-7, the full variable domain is DSGVTQTPKHLITATGQRVTLRCSPRSGDLSVYWYQQSLDQGLQFLIQYYNGEERAKGNILERFSAQQFPDLHSELNLSSLELGDSALYFCASSPPGGAYEQYFGPGTRLTVT.